The rows below give T cell receptor beta chains drawn from one sample of a study of cytomegalovirus exposure and HLA in healthy donors. The data were produced by immunoSEQ multiplex PCR, yet TCRdb's version contains in-frame clones alone and is incomplete. The table shows 150,000 to 200,000 clones, with around three quarters occurring only once. The sample consisted of PBMCs. The receptors originated from a woman aged 40-49 years in good health and CMV-seronegative. CDR3s include the opening cysteine and the closing phenylalanine or tryptophan. A D gene is named only where the DNA matches it firmly. For some rows the clone size is stated as once, few or many, or as a class when expanded; others skip it.

V gene	clone size	D gene	J gene	CDR3 DNA	CDR3 protein
TRBV2	-	TRBD1	TRBJ1-4	TGTGCCAGCAGTAACGACAGGGAGAATGAAAAACTGTTTTTT	CASSNDRENEKLFF
TRBV18	-	TRBD2	TRBJ2-7	TGTGCCAGCTCACCGGGACTAGCGTACGAGCAGTACTTC	CASSPGLAYEQYF
TRBV19	-	-	TRBJ1-2	TGTGCCAGTAGTATAGATTATGACGGGAGTGGCTACACCTTC	CASSIDYDGSGYTF
TRBV19	few	TRBD2	TRBJ2-1	TGTGCCAGTAGTACACCGGGACTAGCAAATGAGCAGTTCTTC	CASSTPGLANEQFF
TRBV25-1	-	-	TRBJ1-1	TGTGCCAGCAGTGGATCCGCCGGAGCTTTCTTT	CASSGSAGAFF
TRBV7-3	-	TRBD1	TRBJ1-2	TGTGCCAGCAGCCCAACAGGGGGGTATGGCTACACCTTC	CASSPTGGYGYTF
TRBV7-3	-	-	TRBJ2-4	TGTGCCAGCAGCTTACAGGGAGGAGACATTCAGTACTTC	CASSLQGGDIQYF
TRBV27	-	TRBD1	TRBJ1-1	TGTGCCAGCAGTTCTTGGACAGGGGCAACTGAAGCTTTCTTT	CASSSWTGATEAFF
TRBV5-1	-	TRBD2	TRBJ2-2	TGCGCCAGCAGCACGGGACTAGCGGAGACCGGGGAGCTGTTTTTT	CASSTGLAETGELFF
TRBV30	-	TRBD2	TRBJ2-1	TGTGCCTGGAGGAGCGGGGGGGACAATGAGCAGTTCTTC	CAWRSGGDNEQFF
TRBV9	-	-	TRBJ2-1	TGTGCCAGCAGCGTAGGTGGAGGGTCCTACAATGAGCAGTTCTTC	CASSVGGGSYNEQFF
TRBV7-9	once	-	TRBJ2-2	TGTGCCAGCAGCCTCCTGGACTCAGCGAACACCGGGGAGCTGTTTTTT	CASSLLDSANTGELFF
TRBV29-1	-	TRBD2	TRBJ2-7	TGCAGCGTTTTTCTCGGACTAGCGGGAGAGGGCGAGCAGTACTTC	CSVFLGLAGEGEQYF
TRBV9	few	-	TRBJ2-2	TGTGCCAGCAGGCCCACTTTCCCCGGGGAGCTGTTTTTT	CASRPTFPGELFF
TRBV5-6	once	-	TRBJ2-2	TGTGCCAGCAGCCGGACCTGGACTAAGGGTGGCCCGGGGGAGCTGTTTTTT	CASSRTWTKGGPGELFF
TRBV9	-	-	TRBJ1-1	TGTGCCAGCAGCGTAGGAGACAGGTCGAACACTGAAGCTTTCTTT	CASSVGDRSNTEAFF
TRBV7-9	-	TRBD1	TRBJ2-7	TGTGCCAGCAGCTCCAGGACAGGGCTCGACTCCTACGAGCAGTACTTC	CASSSRTGLDSYEQYF
TRBV5-1	-	-	TRBJ2-3	TGCGCCAGCAGCACACGGACACAAGATACGCAGTATTTT	CASSTRTQDTQYF
TRBV7-3	-	TRBD2	TRBJ2-1	TGTGCCAGCAGCTTACAGGGACTAGCGGGAGAAGATGAGCAGTTCTTC	CASSLQGLAGEDEQFF
TRBV29-1	few	-	TRBJ1-2	TGCAGCAGCTGGGGGGGGTATGGCTACACCTTC	CSSWGGYGYTF
TRBV6-1	-	TRBD1	TRBJ1-1	TGTGCCAGCAAGTACAGGGGACCGAACACTGAAGCTTTCTTT	CASKYRGPNTEAFF
TRBV2	-	-	TRBJ2-3	TGTGCCAGCGGGGGTAAGGGAGGAACTAGCACAGATACGCAGTATTTT	CASGGKGGTSTDTQYF
TRBV6-6	-	-	TRBJ2-5	TGTGCCAGCAGTTCAGCGACTAGTGCACAAGAGACCCAGTACTTC	CASSSATSAQETQYF
TRBV5-1	-	TRBD2	TRBJ2-3	TGCGCCAGCAGCTTGTTACTAGCGGGAAGCACAGATACGCAGTATTTT	CASSLLLAGSTDTQYF
TRBV6-5	-	-	TRBJ2-3	TGTGCCAGCAGTTACGTGACGGGGGATACGCAGTATTTT	CASSYVTGDTQYF
TRBV30	-	TRBD2	TRBJ2-5	TGTGCCTGGAGTGTACTTTTTGGGACTAGCAGTAAACAGACCCAGTACTTC	CAWSVLFGTSSKQTQYF
TRBV25-1	-	-	TRBJ2-7	TGTGCCAGCAGTCGAACTGCCTACGAGCAGTACTTC	CASSRTAYEQYF
TRBV29-1	-	TRBD1	TRBJ2-1	TGCAGCGTTCGGACAGGGGGGGGAAGAGAGCAGTTCTTC	CSVRTGGGREQFF
TRBV5-1	-	TRBD1	TRBJ1-2	TGCGCCAGCAGCTTGGAAATAACAGGGGTTACCTATGGCTACACCTTC	CASSLEITGVTYGYTF
TRBV12-5	-	-	TRBJ1-1	TGTGCTAGTGGCTCCGACAAGTACACTGAAGCTTTCTTT	CASGSDKYTEAFF
TRBV7-2	-	-	TRBJ2-7	TGTGCCAGCAGCTTCAGTGCTAGTATCCACGAGCAGTACTTC	CASSFSASIHEQYF
TRBV7-2	few	TRBD1	TRBJ1-1	TGTGCCAGCAGCATTGACAGGGGCCGGAACACTGAAGCTTTCTTT	CASSIDRGRNTEAFF
TRBV19	-	TRBD2	TRBJ2-1	TGTGCCAGTAGTGCCGGACTAGTCAATGAGCAGTTCTTC	CASSAGLVNEQFF
TRBV27	-	-	TRBJ2-7	TGTGCCAGCAGTATAGGGGGTCACGAGCAGTACTTC	CASSIGGHEQYF
TRBV7-9	-	-	TRBJ2-1	TGTGCCAGCAGCTCCCCAGGGGCGAATGAGCAGTTCTTC	CASSSPGANEQFF
TRBV14	-	TRBD1	TRBJ1-5	TGTGCCAGCTTCGGACAGGGGAATCAGCCCCAGCATTTT	CASFGQGNQPQHF